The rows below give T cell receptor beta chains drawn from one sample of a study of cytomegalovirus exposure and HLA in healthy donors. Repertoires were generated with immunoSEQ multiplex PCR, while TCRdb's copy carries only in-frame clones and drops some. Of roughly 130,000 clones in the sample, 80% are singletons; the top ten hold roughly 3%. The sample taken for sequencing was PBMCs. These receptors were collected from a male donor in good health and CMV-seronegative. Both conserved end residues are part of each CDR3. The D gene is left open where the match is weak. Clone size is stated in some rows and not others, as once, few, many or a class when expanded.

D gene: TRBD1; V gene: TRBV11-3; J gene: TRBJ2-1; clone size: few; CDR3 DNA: TGTGCCAGCAGTTCAACAGGGGGTTCCTACAATGAGCAGTTCTTC; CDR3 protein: CASSSTGGSYNEQFF
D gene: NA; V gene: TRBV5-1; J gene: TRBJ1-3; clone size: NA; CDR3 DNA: TGCGCCAGCAGCTTGGACGGGAAGAGCTCTGGAAACACCATATATTTT; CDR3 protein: CASSLDGKSSGNTIYF
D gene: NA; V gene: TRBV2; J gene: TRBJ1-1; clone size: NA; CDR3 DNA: TGTGCCAGCAGGGAACTCACTGAAGCTTTCTTT; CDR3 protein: CASRELTEAFF
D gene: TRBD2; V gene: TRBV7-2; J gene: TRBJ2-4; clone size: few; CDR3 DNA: TGTGCCAGCAGCGCCCGGACTAGCGGGGAAAACATTCAGTACTTC; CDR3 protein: CASSARTSGENIQYF
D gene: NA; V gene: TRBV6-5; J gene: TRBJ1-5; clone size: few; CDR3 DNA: TGTGCCAGCAGCCGGGGCGGGGGGACTGATCAGCCCCAGCATTTT; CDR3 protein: CASSRGGGTDQPQHF
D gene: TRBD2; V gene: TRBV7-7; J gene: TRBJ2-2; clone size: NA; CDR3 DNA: TGTGCCAGCAGCGAGCGGACTAGTAGTTACCCCGGGGAGCTGTTTTTT; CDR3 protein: CASSERTSSYPGELFF
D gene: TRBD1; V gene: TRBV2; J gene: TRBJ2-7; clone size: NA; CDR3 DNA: TGTGCCAGCAGTTTAGGGGGCCCTAACTACGAGCAGTACTTC; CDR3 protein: CASSLGGPNYEQYF
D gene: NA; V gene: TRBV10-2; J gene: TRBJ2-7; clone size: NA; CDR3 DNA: TGCGCCTCCACAATGGGACACATCTCCTACGAGCAGTACTTC; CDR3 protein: CASTMGHISYEQYF
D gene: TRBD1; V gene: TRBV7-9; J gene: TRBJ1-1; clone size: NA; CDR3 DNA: TGTTCCAGCAGCTTACCGGACAGGCTTTACACTGAAGCTTTCTTT; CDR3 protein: CSSSLPDRLYTEAFF
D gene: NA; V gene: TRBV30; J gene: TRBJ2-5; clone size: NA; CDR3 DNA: TGTGCCTGGAGTGTATCCCGGTTACCCCAAGAGACCCAGTACTTC; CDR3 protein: CAWSVSRLPQETQYF
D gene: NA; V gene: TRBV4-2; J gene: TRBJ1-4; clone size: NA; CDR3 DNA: TGTGCCAGCAGCCAAGAAGCGGCTGGACTAGGTAATGAAAAACTGTTTTTT; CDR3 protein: CASSQEAAGLGNEKLFF
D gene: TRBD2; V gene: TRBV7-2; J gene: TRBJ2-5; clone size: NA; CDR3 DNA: TGTGCCAGCAGCCCGGGGACTAGCGGGGAAAAAGAGACCCAGTACTTC; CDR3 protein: CASSPGTSGEKETQYF
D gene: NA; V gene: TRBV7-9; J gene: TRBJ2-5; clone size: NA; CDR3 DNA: TGTGCCAGCAGCTCCCCGGACAGCGCCCAAGAGACCCAGTACTTC; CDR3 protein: CASSSPDSAQETQYF
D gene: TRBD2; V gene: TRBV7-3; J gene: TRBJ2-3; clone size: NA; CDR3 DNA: TGTGCCAGCAGCGGGGGCGGACTAGCGGGGGGCGGGGATACGCAGTATTTT; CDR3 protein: CASSGGGLAGGGDTQYF
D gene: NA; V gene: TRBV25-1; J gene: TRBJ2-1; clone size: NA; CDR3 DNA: TGTGCCAGCAGTGAATATGGTGGGGCAGGGTACAATGAGCAGTTCTTC; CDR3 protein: CASSEYGGAGYNEQFF
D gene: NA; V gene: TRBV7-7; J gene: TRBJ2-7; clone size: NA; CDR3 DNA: TGTGCCAGCTGCCTCACGGTCTACGAGCAGTACTTC; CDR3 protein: CASCLTVYEQYF
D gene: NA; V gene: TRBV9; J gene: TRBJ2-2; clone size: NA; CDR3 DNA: TGTGCCAGCAGCGTAGACAGTCTCCACACCGGGGAGCTGTTTTTT; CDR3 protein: CASSVDSLHTGELFF
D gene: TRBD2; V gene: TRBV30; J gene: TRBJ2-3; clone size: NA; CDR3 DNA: TGTGCCTCGACTAGCGGGGGAGATACGCAGTATTTT; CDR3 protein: CASTSGGDTQYF
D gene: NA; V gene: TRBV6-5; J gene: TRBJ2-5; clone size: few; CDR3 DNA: TGTGCCAGCAGTTACCGGGACATCCAAGAGACCCAGTACTTC; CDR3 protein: CASSYRDIQETQYF
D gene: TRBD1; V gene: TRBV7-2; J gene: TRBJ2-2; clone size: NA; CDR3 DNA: TGTGCCAGCAGCCACACAGGGGGACTGAACACCGGGGAGCTGTTTTTT; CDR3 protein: CASSHTGGLNTGELFF
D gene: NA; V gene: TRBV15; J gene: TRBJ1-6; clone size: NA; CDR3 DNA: TGTGCCACCAGCGCCACGGGGATTACTAATTCACCCCTCCACTTT; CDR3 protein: CATSATGITNSPLHF
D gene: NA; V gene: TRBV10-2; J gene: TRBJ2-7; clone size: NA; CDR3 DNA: TGCGCCAGCAGTTACTACGGTCGCAAATACGAGCAGTACTTC; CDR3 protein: CASSYYGRKYEQYF
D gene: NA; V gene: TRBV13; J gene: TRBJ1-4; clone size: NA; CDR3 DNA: TGTGCCAGCAGCCACGATCGCCAGGGAGGTGAAAAACTGTTTTTT; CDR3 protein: CASSHDRQGGEKLFF
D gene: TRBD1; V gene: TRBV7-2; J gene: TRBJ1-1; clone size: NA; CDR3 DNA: TGTGCCAGCAGCTTCATGTTTGACAGGGAAAGGGCTTTCTTT; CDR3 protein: CASSFMFDRERAFF
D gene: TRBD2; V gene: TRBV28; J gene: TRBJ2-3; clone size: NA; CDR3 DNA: TGTGCCAGCAGTTTCGGACTAGCAGCTAGCACAGATACGCAGTATTTT; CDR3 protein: CASSFGLAASTDTQYF
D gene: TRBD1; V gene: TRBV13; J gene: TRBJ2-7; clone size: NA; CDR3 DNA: TGTGCCAGCAGCATGGGACAGAGATACGAGCAGTACTTC; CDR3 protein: CASSMGQRYEQYF
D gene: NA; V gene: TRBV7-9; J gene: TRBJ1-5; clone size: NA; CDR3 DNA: TGTTCCAGCAGCTTAGCCTCTCAGCCCCAGCATTTT; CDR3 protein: CSSSLASQPQHF
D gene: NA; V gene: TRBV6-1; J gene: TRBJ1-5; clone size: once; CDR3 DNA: TGTGCCAGCAGGAGCGGAGATAATAGCAATCAGCCCCAGCATTTT; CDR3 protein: CASRSGDNSNQPQHF
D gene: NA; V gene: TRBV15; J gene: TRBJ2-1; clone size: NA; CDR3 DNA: TGTGCCACCAGCAGAAGAGGGGGCGGCGGGAACCCGGGGAATGAGCAGTTCTTC; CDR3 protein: CATSRRGGGGNPGNEQFF
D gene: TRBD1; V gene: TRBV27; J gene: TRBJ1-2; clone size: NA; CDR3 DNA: TGTGCCAGCAGTTTCATCCCGCCTACAGGGGGCGTTTATGGCTACACCTTC; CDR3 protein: CASSFIPPTGGVYGYTF
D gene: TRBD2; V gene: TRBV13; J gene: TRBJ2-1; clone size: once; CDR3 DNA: TGTGCCAGCAGCTTAGGTAGGACTAGCGGGGTACGAGAGCAGTTCTTC; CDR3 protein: CASSLGRTSGVREQFF
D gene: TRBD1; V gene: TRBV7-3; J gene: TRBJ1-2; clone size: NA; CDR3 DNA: TGTGCCAGCAGCCCTGGGACAGGGTCGGGCTACACCTTC; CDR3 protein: CASSPGTGSGYTF
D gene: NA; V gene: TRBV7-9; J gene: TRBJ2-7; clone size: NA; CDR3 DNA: TGTGCCAGCAGCCGCGGAGGATCCCTCTACGAGCAGTACTTC; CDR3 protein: CASSRGGSLYEQYF
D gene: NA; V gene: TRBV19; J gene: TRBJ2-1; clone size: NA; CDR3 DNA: TGTGCCAGCGCGACGGGCTCCTACAATGAGCAGTTCTTC; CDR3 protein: CASATGSYNEQFF
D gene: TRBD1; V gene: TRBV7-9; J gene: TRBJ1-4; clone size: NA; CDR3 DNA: TGTGCCAGCAGCTTAGCCGGGACAGTTGAAAAACTGTTTTTT; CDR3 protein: CASSLAGTVEKLFF
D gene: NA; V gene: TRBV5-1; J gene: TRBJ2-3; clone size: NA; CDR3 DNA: TGCGCCAGCAGCTTGAATAGGGACATCTCAGGCACAGATACGCAGTATTTT; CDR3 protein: CASSLNRDISGTDTQYF
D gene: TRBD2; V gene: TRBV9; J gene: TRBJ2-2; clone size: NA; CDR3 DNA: TGTGCCAGCAGCGTAGATCGGGAGGGGCTGAACACCGGGGAGCTGTTTTTT; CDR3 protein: CASSVDREGLNTGELFF
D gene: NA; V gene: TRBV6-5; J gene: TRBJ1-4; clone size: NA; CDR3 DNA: TGTGCCAGCAGTTTTCTACGGACAGCAACTAATGAAAAACTGTTTTTT; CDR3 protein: CASSFLRTATNEKLFF
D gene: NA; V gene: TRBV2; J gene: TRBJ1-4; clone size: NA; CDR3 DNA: TGTGCCAGCAGTGCTGTAGCTGGTAATGAAAAACTGTTTTTT; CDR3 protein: CASSAVAGNEKLFF
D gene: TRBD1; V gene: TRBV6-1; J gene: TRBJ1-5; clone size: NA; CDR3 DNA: TGTGCCAGCAGTCCACCGGGACAGAATCAGCCCCAGCATTTT; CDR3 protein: CASSPPGQNQPQHF
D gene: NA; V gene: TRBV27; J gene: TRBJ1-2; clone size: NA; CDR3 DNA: TGTGCCAGCAGTTCGCGAGGGGGTGGCTACACCTTC; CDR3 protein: CASSSRGGGYTF
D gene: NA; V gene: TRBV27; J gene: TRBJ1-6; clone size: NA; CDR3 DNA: TGTGCCAGCAGTTTTTACGGTGAGGGCTCACCCCTCCACTTT; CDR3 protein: CASSFYGEGSPLHF
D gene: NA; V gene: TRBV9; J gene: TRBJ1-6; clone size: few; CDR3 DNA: TGTGCCAGCAGCGGAAGTCTCGGGGGTAATTCACCCCTCCACTTT; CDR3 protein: CASSGSLGGNSPLHF
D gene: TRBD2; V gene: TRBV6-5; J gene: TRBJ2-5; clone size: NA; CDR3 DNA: TGTGCCAGCAGGCCAGGACTAGGGAACGGAGAGACCCAGTACTTC; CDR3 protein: CASRPGLGNGETQYF
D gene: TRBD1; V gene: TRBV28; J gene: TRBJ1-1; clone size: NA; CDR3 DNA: TGTGCCAGCAGTTTTTACGGGACAGCTAATCAGGAAGCTTTCTTT; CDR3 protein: CASSFYGTANQEAFF
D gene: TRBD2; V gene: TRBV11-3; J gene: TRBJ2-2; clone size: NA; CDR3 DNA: TGTGCCAGCAGCTTGCAACCGGGACTAGGTCCGAACACCGGGGAGCTGTTTTTT; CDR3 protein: CASSLQPGLGPNTGELFF
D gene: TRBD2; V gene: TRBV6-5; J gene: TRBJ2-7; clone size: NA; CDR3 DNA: TGTGCCAGCAGCCTCGGGACTACCTCCTACGAGCAGTACTTC; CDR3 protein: CASSLGTTSYEQYF
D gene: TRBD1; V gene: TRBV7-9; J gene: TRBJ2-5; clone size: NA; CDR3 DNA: TGTGCCAGCAGCTTAGACAGGGGGACCCAGTACTTC; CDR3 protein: CASSLDRGTQYF
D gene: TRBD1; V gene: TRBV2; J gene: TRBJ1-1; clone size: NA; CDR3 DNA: TGTGCCAGCATCGCCCATGACAGGGTCAAGAACACTGAAGCTTTCTTT; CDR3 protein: CASIAHDRVKNTEAFF
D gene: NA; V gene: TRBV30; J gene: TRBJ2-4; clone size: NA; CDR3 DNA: TGTGCCTGGGGAGGTTCTGCCAAAAACAGTCAGTACTTC; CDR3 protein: CAWGGSAKNSQYF
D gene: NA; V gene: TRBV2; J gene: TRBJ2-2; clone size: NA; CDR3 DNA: TGTGCCAGCAGTGAGGTGCAGTCCACCGGGGAGCTGTTTTTT; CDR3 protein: CASSEVQSTGELFF
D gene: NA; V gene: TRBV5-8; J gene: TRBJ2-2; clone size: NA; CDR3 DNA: TGTGCCAGCAGCTTCCGCATCTTCTTCCCGGGCGGGGAGCTGTTTTTT; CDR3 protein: CASSFRIFFPGGELFF
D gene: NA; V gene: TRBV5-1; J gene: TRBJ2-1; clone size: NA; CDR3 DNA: TGCGCCAGCAGCTTGTCAGGGGAACATGAGCAGTTCTTC; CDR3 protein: CASSLSGEHEQFF
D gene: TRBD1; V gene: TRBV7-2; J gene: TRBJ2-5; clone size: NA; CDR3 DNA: TGTGCCAGCAGCCCCTCGACAGGGGAGACCCAGTACTTC; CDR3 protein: CASSPSTGETQYF
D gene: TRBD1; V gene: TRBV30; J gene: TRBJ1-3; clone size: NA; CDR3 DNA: TGTGCCTGGAGTCAGGGGGCGAGTGGAAACACCATATATTTT; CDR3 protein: CAWSQGASGNTIYF